The following is a TCR beta chain sequence with its context. The data were obtained in a study of T cell changes during pregnancy in multiple sclerosis. The repertoire was sequenced with immunoSEQ multiplex PCR; TCRdb's copy has only in-frame clones and lacks some. The table has nearly 80,000 clones, roughly 92% seen once. Looked up from germline, CDR1 is LNHDA and CDR2 is SQIVND (reference sequence). The CDR3 extends over 13 amino acids. The V end was cut by 4 bases, the J end by 3 bases, with 9 bases between. The chain is built from TRBV19 and TRBJ1-2; D might be TRBD1 (5 bases). The clonotype comes from a female donor with multiple sclerosis, enrolled in a pregnancy study. The sequencing here drew on CD4+ T cells from peripheral blood mononuclear cells, taken before pregnancy. The CDR3 here is CASSTTDYYGYTF. In nucleotides, the CDR3 is TGTGCCAGTAGTACGACAGACTACTATGGCTACACCTTC.